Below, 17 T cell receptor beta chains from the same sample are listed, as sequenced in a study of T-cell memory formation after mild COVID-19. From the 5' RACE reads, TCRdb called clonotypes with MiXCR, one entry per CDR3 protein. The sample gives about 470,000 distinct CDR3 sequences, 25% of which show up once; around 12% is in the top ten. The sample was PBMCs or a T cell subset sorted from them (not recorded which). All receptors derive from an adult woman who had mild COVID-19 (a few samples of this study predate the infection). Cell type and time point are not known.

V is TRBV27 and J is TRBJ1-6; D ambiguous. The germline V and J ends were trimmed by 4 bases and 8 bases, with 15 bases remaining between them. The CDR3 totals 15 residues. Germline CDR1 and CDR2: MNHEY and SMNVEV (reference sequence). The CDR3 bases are TGTGCCAGCAGTTCCCAGACCTTCCTCCATTCACCCCTCCACTTT. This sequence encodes CASSSQTFLHSPLHF.

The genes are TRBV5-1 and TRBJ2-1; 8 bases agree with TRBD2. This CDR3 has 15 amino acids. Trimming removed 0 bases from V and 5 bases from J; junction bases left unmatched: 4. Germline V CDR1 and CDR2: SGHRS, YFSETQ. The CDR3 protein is CASSLGLALHNEQFF. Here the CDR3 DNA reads TGCGCCAGCAGCTTGGGACTAGCGCTCCACAATGAGCAGTTCTTC.

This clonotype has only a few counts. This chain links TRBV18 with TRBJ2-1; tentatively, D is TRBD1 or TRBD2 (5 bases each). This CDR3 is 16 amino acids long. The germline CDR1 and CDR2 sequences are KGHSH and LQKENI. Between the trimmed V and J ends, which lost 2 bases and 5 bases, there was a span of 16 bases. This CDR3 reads CASSPLAGTHHNEQFF. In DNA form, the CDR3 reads TGTGCCAGCTCACCATTAGCCGGGACCCATCACAATGAGCAGTTCTTC.

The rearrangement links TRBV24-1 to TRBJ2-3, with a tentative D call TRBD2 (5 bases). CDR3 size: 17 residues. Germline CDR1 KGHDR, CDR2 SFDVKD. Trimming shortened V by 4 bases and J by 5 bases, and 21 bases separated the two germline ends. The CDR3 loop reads CATSESPRTGRGDTQYF. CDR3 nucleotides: TGTGCCACCAGTGAATCCCCGAGGACGGGGAGAGGAGATACGCAGTATTTT.

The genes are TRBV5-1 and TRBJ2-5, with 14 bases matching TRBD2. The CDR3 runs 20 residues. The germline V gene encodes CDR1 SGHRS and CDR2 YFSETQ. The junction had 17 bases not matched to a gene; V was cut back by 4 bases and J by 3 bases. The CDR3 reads CASSTGQAWGTSGGKETQYF. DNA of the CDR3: TGCGCCAGCAGCACCGGACAGGCCTGGGGGACTAGCGGGGGCAAAGAGACCCAGTACTTC.

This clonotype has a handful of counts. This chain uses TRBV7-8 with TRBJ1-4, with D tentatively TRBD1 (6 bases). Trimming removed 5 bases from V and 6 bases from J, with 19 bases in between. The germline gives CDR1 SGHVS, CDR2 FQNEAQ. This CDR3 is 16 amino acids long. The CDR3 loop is CASSPLVGGQDEKLFF. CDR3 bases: TGTGCCAGCAGCCCTCTAGTCGGGGGGCAAGATGAAAAACTGTTTTTT.

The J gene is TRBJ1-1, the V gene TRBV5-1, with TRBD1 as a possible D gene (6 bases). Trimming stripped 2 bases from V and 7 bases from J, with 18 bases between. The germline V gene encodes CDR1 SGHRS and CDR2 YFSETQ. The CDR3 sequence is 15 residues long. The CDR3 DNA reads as TGCGCCAGCAGCTTAACCCCAGGGGTGGGGAATGAAGCTTTCTTT. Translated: CASSLTPGVGNEAFF.

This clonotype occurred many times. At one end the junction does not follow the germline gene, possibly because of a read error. DNA of the CDR3: TGCGCCAGCAGCTTGGGATCCACTGAAGCTTTCTTT. Encoded protein: CASSLGSTEAFF. This chain joins TRBV7-9 and TRBJ1-1; D unresolved. The CDR3 has 12 residues. CDR1 SEHNR and CDR2 FQNEAQ come from the germline V gene (reference sequence). Using reference TRBV7-9 and TRBJ1-1 for the parts outside the CDR3, the full variable domain is DTGVSQNPRHKITKRGQNVTFRCDPISEHNRLYWYRQTLGQGPEFLTYFQNEAQLEKSRLLSDRFSAERPKGSFSTLEIQRTEQGDSAMYLCASSLGSTEAFFGQGTRLTVV.

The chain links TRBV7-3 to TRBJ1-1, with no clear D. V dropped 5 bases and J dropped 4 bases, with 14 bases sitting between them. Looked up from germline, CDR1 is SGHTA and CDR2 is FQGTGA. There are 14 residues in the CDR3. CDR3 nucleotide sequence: TGTGCCAGCAGCCAGTATTCGGGGTCCACTGAAGCTTTCTTT. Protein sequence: CASSQYSGSTEAFF.

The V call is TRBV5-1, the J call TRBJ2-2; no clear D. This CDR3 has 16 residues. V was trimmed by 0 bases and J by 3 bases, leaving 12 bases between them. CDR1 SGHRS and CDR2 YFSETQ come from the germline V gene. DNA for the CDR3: TGCGCCAGCAGCTTGGATGTCCCCCGGGACACCGGGGAGCTGTTTTTT. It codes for CASSLDVPRDTGELFF. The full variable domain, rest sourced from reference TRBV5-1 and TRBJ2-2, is KAGVTQTPRYLIKTRGQQVTLSCSPISGHRSVSWYQQTPGQGLQFLFEYFSETQRNKGNFPGRFSGRQFSNSRSEMNVSTLELGDSALYLCASSLDVPRDTGELFFGEGSRLTVL.

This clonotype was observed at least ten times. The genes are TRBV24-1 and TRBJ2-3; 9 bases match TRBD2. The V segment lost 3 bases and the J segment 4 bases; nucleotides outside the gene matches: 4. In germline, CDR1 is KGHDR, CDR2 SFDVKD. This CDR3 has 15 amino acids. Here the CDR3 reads CATSDGGRAPDTQYF. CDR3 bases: TGTGCCACCAGTGATGGCGGGAGGGCCCCAGATACGCAGTATTTT.

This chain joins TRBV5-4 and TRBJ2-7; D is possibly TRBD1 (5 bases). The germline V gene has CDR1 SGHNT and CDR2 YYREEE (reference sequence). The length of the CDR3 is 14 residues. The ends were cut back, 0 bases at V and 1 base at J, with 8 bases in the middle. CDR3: CASSLVPGSYEQYF. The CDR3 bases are TGTGCCAGCAGCTTGGTTCCAGGGTCCTACGAGCAGTACTTC. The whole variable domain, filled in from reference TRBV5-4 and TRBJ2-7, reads ETGVTQSPTHLIKTRGQQVTLRCSSQSGHNTVSWYQQALGQGPQFIFQYYREEENGRGNFPPRFSGLQFPNYSSELNVNALELDDSALYLCASSLVPGSYEQYFGPGTRLTVT.

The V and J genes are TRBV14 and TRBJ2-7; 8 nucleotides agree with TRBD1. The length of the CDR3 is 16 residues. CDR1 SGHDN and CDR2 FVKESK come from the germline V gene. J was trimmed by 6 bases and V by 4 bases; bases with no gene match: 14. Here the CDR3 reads CASSRELNQGAREQYF. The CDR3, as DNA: TGTGCCAGCAGCCGAGAGTTGAATCAGGGGGCGCGCGAGCAGTACTTC.

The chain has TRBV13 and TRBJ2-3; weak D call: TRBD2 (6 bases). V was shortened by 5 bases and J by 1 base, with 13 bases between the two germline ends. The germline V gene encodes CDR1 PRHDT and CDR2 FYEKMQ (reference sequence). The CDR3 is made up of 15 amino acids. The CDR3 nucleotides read TGTGCCAGCAGCCGAACGGGGGACCGCACAGATACGCAGTATTTT. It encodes CASSRTGDRTDTQYF.

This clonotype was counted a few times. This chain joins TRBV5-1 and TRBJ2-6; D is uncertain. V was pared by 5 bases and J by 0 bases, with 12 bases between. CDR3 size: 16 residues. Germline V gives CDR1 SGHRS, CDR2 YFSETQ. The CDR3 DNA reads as TGCGCCAGCAGGGGCAGTACCTTCTCTGGGGCCAACGTCCTGACTTTC. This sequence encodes CASRGSTFSGANVLTF.

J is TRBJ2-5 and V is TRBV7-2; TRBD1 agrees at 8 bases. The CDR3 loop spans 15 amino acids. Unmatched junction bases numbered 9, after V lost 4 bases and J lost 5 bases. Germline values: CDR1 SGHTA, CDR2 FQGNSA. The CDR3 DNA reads TGTGCCAGCAGCTCCTGGACAGGGCGAGGCGAGACCCAGTACTTC. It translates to CASSSWTGRGETQYF.

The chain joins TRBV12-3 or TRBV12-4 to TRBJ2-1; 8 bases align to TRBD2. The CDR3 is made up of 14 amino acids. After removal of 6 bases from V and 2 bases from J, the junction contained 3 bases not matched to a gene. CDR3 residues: CASRAGGPYNEQFF. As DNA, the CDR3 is TGTGCCAGCAGGGCGGGAGGCCCCTACAATGAGCAGTTCTTC.